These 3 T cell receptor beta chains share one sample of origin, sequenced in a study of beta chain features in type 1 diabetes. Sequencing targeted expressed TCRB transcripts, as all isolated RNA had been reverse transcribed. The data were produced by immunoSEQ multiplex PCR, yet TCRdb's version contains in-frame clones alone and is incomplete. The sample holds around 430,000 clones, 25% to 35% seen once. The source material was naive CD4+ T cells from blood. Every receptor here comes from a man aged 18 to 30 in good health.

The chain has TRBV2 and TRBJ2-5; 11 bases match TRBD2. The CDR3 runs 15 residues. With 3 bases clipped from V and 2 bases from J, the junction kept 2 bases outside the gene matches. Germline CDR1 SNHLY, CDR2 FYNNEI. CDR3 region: CASSDRTSGQETQYF. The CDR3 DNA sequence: TGTGCCAGCAGTGATAGGACTAGCGGGCAAGAGACCCAGTACTTC.

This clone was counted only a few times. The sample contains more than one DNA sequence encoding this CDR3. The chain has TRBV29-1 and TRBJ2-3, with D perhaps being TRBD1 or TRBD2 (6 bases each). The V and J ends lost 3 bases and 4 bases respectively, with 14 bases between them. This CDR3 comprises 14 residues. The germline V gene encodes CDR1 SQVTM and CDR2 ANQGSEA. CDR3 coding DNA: TGCAGCGTTGATGTCCGGGGGCTGGCAGATACGCAGTATTTT. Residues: CSVDVRGLADTQYF.

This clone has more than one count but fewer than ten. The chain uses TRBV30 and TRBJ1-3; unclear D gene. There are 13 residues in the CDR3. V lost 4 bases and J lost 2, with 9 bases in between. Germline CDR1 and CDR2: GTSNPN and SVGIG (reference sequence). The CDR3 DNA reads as TGTGCCTGGAACGGTCCGACTGGAAACACCATATATTTT. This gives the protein CAWNGPTGNTIYF.